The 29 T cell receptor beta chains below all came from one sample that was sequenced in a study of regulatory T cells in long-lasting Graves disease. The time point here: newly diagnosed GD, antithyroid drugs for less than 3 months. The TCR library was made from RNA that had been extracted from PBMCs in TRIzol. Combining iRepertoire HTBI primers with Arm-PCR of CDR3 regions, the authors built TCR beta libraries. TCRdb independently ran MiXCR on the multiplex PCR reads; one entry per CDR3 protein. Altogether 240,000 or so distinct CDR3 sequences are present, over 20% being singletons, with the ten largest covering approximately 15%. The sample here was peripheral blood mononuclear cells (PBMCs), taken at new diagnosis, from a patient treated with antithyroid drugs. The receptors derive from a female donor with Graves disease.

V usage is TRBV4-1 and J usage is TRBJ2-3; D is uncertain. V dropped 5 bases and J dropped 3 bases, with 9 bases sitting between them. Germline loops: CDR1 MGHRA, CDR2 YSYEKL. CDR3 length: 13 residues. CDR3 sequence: CASSTQPTDTQYF. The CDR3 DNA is TGCGCCAGCAGCACCCAACCAACAGATACGCAGTATTTT.

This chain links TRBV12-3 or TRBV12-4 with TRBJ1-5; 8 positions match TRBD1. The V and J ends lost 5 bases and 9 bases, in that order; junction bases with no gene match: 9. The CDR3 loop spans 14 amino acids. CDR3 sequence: CASSRPGGGWPQHF. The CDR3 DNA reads TGTGCCAGCAGTCGCCCAGGGGGCGGTTGGCCCCAGCATTTT.

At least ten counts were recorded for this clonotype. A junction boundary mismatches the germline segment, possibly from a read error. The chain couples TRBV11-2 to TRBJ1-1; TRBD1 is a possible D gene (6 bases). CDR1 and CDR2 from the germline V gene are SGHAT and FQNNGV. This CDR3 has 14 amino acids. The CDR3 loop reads CASSQDITGPEAFF. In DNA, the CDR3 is TGCGCCAGCAGCCAAGATATAACAGGGCCCGAAGCTTTCTTT.

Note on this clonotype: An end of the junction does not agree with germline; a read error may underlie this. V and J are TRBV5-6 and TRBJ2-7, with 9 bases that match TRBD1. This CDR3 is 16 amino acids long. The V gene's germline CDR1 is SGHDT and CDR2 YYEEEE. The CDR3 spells CASSLTGQGTPYGQYF. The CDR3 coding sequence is TGTGCCAGCAGCTTGACGGGACAGGGAACCCCCTACGGGCAGTACTTC. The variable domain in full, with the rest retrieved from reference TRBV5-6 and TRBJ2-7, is DAGVTQSPTHLIKTRGQQVTLRCSPKSGHDTVSWYQQALGQGPQFIFQYYEEEERQRGNFPDRFSGHQFPNYSSELNVNALLLGDSALYLCASSLTGQGTPYGQYFGPGTRLTVT.

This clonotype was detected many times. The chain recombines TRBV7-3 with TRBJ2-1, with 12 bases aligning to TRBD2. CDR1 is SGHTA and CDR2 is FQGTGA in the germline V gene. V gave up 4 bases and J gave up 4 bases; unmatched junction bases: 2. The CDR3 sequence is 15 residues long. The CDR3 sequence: CASSWTSGKYNEQFF. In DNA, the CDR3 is TGTGCCAGCAGCTGGACTAGCGGGAAATACAATGAGCAGTTCTTC.

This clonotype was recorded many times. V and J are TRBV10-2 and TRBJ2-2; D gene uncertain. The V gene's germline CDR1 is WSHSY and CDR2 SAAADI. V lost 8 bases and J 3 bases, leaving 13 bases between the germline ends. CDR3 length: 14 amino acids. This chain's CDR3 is CASPLGGDTGELFF. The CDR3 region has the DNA TGCGCCAGCCCGCTCGGTGGGGACACCGGGGAGCTGTTTTTT.

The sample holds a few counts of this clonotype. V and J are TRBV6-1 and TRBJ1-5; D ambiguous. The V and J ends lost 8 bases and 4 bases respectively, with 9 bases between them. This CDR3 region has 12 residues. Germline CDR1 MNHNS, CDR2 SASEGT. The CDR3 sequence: CASGDTNQPQHF. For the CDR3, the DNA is TGTGCCAGCGGCGACACAAATCAGCCCCAGCATTTT.

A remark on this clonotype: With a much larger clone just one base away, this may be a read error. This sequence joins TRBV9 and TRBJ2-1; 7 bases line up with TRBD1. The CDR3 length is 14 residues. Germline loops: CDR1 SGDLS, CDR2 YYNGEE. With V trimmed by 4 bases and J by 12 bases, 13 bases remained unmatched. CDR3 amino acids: CASSLTQGQAGQFF. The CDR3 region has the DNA TGTGCCAGCAGCCTCACACAGGGGCAGGCTGGGCAGTTCTTC.

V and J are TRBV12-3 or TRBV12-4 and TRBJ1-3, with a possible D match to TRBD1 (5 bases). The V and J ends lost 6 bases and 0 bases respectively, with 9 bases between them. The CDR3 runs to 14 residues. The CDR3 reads CASRTGSSGNTIYF. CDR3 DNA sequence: TGTGCCAGCAGAACAGGCAGCTCTGGAAACACCATATATTTT.

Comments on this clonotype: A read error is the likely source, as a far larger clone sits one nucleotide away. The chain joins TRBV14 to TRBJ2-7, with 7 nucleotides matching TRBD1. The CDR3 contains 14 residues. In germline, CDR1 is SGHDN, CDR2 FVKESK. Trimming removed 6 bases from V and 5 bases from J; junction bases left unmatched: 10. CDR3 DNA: TGTGCCAGCAGGTTCGGGACAGCAGACCACGAGCAGTACTTC. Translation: CASRFGTADHEQYF.

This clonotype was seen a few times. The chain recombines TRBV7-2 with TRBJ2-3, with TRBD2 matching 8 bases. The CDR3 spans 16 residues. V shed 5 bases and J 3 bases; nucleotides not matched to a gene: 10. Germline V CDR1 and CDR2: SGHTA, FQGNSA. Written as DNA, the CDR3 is TGTGCCAGCAGCCCAATGTCGGGGGGGAGTACAGATACGCAGTATTTT. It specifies CASSPMSGGSTDTQYF.

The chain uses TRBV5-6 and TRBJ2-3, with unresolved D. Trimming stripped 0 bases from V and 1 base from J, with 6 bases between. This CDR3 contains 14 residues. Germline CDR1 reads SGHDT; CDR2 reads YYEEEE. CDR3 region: CASSLGWGTDTQYF. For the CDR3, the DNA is TGTGCCAGCAGCTTGGGGTGGGGCACAGATACGCAGTATTTT.

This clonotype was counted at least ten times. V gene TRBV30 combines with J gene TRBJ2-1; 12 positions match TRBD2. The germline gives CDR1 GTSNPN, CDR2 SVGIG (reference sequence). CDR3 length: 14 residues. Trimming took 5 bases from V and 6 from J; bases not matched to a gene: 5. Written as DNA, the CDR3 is TGTGCCTGGTCCCGGACTAGCGGGATCAATGAGCAGTTCTTC. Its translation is CAWSRTSGINEQFF.

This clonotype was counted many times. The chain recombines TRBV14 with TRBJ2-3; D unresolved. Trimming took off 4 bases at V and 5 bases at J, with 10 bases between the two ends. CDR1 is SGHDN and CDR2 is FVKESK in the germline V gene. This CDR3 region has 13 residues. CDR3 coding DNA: TGTGCCAGCAGCCTATCGGCACTAGATACGCAGTATTTT. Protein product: CASSLSALDTQYF.

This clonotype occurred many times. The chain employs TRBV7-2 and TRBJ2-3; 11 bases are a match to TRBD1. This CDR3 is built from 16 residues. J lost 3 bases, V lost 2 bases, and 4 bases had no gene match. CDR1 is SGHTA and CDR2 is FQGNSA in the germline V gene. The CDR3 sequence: CASSLLGTGGTDTQYF. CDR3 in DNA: TGTGCCAGCAGCTTACTTGGGACAGGGGGGACAGATACGCAGTATTTT.

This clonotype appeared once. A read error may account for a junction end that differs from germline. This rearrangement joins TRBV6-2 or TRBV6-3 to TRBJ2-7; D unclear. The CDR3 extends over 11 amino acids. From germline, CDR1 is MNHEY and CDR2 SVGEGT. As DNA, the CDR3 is TGTGTCAGCAGTCATACCTACGAGCAGTACTTC. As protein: CVSSHTYEQYF.

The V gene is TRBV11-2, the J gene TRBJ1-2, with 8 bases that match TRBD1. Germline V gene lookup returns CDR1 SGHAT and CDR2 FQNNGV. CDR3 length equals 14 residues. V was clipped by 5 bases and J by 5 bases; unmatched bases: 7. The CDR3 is CASSPQTGGYGYTF. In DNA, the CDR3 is TGTGCCAGCAGCCCCCAAACAGGGGGGTATGGCTACACCTTC.

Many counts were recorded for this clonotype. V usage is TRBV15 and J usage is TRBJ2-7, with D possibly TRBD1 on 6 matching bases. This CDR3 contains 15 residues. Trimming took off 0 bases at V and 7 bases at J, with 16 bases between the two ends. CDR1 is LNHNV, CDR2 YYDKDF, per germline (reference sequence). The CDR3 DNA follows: TGTGCCACCAGCAGAGATGCGCAGGGGACAAGAGAGCAGTACTTC. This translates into CATSRDAQGTREQYF.

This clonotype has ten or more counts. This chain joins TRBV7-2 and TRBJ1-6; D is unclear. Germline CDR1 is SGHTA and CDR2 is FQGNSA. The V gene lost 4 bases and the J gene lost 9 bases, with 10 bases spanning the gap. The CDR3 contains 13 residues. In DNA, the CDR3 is TGTGCCAGCAGCTCACGGGGAAGTTCACCCCTCCACTTT. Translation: CASSSRGSSPLHF.

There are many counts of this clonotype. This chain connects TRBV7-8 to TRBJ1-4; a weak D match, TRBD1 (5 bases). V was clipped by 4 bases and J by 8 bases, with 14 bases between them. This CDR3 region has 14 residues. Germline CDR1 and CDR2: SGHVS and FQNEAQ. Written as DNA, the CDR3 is TGTGCCAGCAGCTCTGGGACGCCAGGGGAAAAACTGTTTTTT. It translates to CASSSGTPGEKLFF.

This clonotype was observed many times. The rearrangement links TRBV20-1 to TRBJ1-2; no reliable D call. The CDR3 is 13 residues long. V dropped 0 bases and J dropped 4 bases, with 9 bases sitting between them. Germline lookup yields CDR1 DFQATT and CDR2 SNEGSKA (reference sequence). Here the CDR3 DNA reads TGCAGTGCTAGAGATATCCGGGGCTATGGCTACACCTTC. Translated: CSARDIRGYGYTF.

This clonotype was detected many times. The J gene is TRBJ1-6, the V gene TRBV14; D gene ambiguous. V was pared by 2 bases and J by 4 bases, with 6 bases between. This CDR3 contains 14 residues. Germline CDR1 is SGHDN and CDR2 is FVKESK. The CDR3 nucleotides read TGTGCCAGCAGCCAATTTTGGTATAATTCACCCCTCCACTTT. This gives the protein CASSQFWYNSPLHF. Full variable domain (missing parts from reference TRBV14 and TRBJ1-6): EAGVTQFPSHSVIEKGQTVTLRCDPISGHDNLYWYRRVMGKEIKFLLHFVKESKQDESGMPNNRFLAERTGGTYSTLKVQPAELEDSGVYFCASSQFWYNSPLHFGNGTRLTVT.

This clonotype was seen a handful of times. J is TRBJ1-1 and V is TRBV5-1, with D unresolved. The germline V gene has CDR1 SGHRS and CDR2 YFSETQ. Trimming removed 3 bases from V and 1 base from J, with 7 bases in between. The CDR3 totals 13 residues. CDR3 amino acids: CASSYRTNTEAFF. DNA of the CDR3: TGCGCCAGCAGCTATCGGACGAACACTGAAGCTTTCTTT.

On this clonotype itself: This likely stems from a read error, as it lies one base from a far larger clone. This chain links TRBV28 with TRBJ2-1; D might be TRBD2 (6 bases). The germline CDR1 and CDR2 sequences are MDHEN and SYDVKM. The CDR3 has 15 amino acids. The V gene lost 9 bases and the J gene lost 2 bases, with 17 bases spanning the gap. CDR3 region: CARSLLSGPYNEQFF. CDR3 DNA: TGTGCCAGAAGCTTACTTAGCGGTCCCTACAATGAGCAGTTCTTC.

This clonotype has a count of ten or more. The CDR3 DNA reads TGTGCCAGCAGTCCCCATAAGGGAGGGTACGGCTACGAGCAGTACTTC. Residues: CASSPHKGGYGYEQYF. The chain joins TRBV28 to TRBJ2-7, with 7 bases matching TRBD2. The germline gives CDR1 MDHEN, CDR2 SYDVKM. This CDR3 is built from 16 residues. V dropped 5 bases and J dropped 3; count of bases not matched to a gene: 13.

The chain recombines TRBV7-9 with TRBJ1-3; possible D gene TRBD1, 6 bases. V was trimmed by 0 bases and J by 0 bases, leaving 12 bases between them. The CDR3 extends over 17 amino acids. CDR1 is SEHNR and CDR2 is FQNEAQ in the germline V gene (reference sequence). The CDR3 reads CASSLATGHYSGNTIYF. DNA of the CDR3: TGTGCCAGCAGCTTAGCCACGGGACACTACTCTGGAAACACCATATATTTT.

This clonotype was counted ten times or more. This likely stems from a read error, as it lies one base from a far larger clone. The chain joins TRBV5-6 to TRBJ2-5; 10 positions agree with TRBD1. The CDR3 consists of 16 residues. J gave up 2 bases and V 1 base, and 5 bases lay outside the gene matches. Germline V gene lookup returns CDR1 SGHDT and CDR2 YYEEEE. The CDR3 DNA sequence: TGTGCCAGCAGCTTGACGGGACAGGGGTTACAAGAGACCCAGTACTTC. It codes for CASSLTGQGLQETQYF. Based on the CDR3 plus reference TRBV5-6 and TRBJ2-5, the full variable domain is DAGVTQSPTHLIKTRGQQVTLRCSPKSGHDTVSWYQQALGQGPQFIFQYYEEEERQRGNFPDRFSGHQFPNYSSELNVNALLLGDSALYLCASSLTGQGLQETQYFGPGTRLLVL.

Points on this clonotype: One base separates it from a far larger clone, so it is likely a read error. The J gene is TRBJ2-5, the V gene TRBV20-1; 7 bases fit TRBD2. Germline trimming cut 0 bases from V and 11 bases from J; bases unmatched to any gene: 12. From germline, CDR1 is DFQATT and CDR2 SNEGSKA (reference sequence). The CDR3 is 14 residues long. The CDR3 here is CSARDLVTGGEQYF. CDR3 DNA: TGCAGTGCTAGAGATCTCGTGACGGGAGGTGAGCAGTACTTC.

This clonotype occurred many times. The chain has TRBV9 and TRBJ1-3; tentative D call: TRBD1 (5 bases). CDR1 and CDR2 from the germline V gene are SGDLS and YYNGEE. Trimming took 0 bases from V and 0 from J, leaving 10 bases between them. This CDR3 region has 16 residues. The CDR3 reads CASSVAGDHSGNTIYF. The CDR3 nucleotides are TGTGCCAGCAGCGTAGCCGGGGACCACTCTGGAAACACCATATATTTT.